The text below deals with one TCR beta chain. Its antigen remains unidentified. This sample is part of a study of T cell responses to AZD1222 COVID-19 vaccine. The CDR3 is 14 residues long. In germline, CDR1 is KGHSH, CDR2 LQKENI. Between the trimmed V and J ends, which lost 1 base and 2 bases, there was a span of 6 bases. Study-level points and caveats: The donor cohort was predominantly white British with a female majority, and clonal diversity may have been underestimated. Epitopes outside B.1.351 and B.1.1.7 mutated regions reportedly drew nearly half of spike TCRs. Increases in Spike-specific TCR breadth and depth were seen after two AZD1222 doses. Of the AZD1222 recipients, only 5 or 6 were seropositive at baseline.

The method was immunoSEQ multiplex PCR; TCRdb's version includes in-frame clones alone and lacks a portion of them. The data show 98,000 or so clones, about 89% seen once. This receptor was taken from an adult who received the MenACWY meningococcal vaccine as a control. The source material was peripheral blood, sampled 28 days after the second dose of the MenACWY control vaccine. The gene calls are TRBV18 and TRBJ2-1, with D possibly TRBD1 on 6 matching bases. The CDR3 nucleotides are TGTGCCAGCTCACCACAGGGGGCCTACAATGAGCAGTTCTTC. Translating gives CASSPQGAYNEQFF. The full variable domain, in which reference TRBV18 and TRBJ2-1 provide the parts outside the CDR3, is NAGVMQNPRHLVRRRGQEARLRCSPMKGHSHVYWYRQLPEEGLKFMVYLQKENIIDESGMPKERFSAEFPKEGPSILRIQQVVRGDSAAYFCASSPQGAYNEQFFGPGTRLTVL.